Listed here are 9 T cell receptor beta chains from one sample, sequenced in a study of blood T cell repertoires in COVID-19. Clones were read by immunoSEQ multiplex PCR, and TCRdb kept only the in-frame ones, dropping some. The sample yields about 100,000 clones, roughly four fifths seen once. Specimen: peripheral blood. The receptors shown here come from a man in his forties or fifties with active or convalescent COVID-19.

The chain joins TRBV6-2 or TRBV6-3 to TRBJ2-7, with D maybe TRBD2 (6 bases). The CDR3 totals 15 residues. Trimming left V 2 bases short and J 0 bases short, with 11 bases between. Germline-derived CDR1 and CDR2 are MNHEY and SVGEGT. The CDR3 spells CASSYRLGFSYEQYF. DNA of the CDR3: TGTGCCAGCAGTTACCGACTAGGCTTCTCCTACGAGCAGTACTTC.

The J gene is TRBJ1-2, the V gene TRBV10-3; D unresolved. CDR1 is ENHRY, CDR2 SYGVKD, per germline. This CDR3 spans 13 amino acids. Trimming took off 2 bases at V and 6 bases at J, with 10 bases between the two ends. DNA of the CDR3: TGTGCCATCAGTGAGATTAGAGAGGATGGCTACACCTTC. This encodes CAISEIREDGYTF.

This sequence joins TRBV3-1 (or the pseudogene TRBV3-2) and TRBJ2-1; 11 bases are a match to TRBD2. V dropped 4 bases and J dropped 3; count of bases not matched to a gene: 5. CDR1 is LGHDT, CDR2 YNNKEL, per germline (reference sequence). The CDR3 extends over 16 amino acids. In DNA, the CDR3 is TGTGCCAGCAGCCCTACTAGCGGGGGAATCTACAATGAGCAGTTCTTC. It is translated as CASSPTSGGIYNEQFF.

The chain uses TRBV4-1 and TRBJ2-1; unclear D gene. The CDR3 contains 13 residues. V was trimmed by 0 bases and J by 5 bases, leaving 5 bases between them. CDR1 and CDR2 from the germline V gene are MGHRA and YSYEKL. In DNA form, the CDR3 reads TGCGCCAGCAGCCAAGAACTAAACAATGAGCAGTTCTTC. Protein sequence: CASSQELNNEQFF.

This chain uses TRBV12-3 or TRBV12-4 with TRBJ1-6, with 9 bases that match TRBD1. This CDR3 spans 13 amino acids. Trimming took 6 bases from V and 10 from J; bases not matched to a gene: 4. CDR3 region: CASRTGTGSPLHF. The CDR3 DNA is TGTGCCAGCAGAACAGGGACAGGGTCACCCCTCCACTTT.

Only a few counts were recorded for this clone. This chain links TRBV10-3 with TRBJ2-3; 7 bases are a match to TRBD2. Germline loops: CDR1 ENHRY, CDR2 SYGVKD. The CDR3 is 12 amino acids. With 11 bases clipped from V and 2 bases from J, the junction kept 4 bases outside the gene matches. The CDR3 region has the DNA TGTGCCGGGGCGGGAGACACAGATACGCAGTATTTT. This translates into CAGAGDTDTQYF.

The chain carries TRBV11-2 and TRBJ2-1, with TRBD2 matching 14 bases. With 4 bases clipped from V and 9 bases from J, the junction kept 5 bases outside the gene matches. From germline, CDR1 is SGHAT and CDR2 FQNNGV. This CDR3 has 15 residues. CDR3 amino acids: CASSSTGLAGGEQFF. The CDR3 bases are TGTGCCAGCAGCTCCACCGGACTAGCGGGGGGTGAGCAGTTCTTC.

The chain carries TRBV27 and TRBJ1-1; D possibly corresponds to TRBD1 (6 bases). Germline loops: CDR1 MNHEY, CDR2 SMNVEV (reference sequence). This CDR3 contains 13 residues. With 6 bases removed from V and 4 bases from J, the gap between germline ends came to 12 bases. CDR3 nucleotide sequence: TGTGCCAGCAGGTTCAGGGGTGGCACTGAAGCTTTCTTT. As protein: CASRFRGGTEAFF.

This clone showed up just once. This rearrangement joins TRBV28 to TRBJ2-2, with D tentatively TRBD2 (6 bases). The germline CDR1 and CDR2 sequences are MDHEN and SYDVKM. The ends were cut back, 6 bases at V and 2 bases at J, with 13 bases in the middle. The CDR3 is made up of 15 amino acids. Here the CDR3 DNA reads TGTGCCAGCAGGGTGTCGGGGGTAAACACCGGGGAGCTGTTTTTT. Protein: CASRVSGVNTGELFF.